This is a list of T cell receptor beta chains from one sample in a study of tumor-infiltrating lymphocytes in oesophageal squamous cell carcinoma. TCRdb reanalysed the PCR reads using MiXCR and keeps one entry per CDR3 protein. Here the sample spans approximately 17,000 distinct CDR3 sequences, 44% being singletons. The sequenced sample was blood. These receptors were collected from a female donor with esophageal squamous cell carcinoma. CDR3s include the opening cysteine and the closing phenylalanine or tryptophan. The D gene is left open where the match is weak. Clone size is stated in some rows and not others, as once, few, many or a class when expanded.

clone_size: .; v_call: TRBV5-1; cdr3_length: 17; d_call: TRBD1; j_call: TRBJ1-3; cdr3_aa: CASSPGTGALTGNTIYF; cdr3_nt: TGCGCCAGCAGCCCAGGGACAGGGGCCCTTACTGGAAACACCATATATTTT
clone_size: .; v_call: TRBV7-2; cdr3_length: 15; d_call: .; j_call: TRBJ1-1; cdr3_aa: CASSLLGDLNTEAFF; cdr3_nt: TGTGCCAGCAGCTTATTAGGGGATCTGAACACTGAAGCTTTCTTT
clone_size: few; v_call: TRBV7-3; cdr3_length: 15; d_call: .; j_call: TRBJ2-2; cdr3_aa: CASSPATGNTGELFF; cdr3_nt: TGTGCCAGCAGCCCCGCGACAGGGAACACCGGGGAGCTGTTTTTT
clone_size: many; v_call: TRBV11-2; cdr3_length: 18; d_call: TRBD1; j_call: TRBJ2-4; cdr3_aa: CASSVTGGAGAGKNIQYF; cdr3_nt: TGTGCCAGCAGCGTCACAGGGGGCGCGGGAGCTGGCAAAAACATTCAGTACTTC
clone_size: medium-sized; v_call: TRBV12-3/TRBV12-4; cdr3_length: 14; d_call: TRBD2; j_call: TRBJ2-1; cdr3_aa: CASSGLAGYNEQFF; cdr3_nt: TGTGCCAGCAGCGGACTAGCGGGTTACAATGAGCAGTTCTTC
clone_size: .; v_call: TRBV5-6; cdr3_length: 15; d_call: TRBD1; j_call: TRBJ2-1; cdr3_aa: CASSGTGEPYNEQFF; cdr3_nt: TGTGCCAGCAGCGGGACAGGGGAACCCTACAATGAGCAGTTCTTC
clone_size: .; v_call: TRBV12-3/TRBV12-4; cdr3_length: 17; d_call: TRBD2; j_call: TRBJ2-3; cdr3_aa: CASSRKASGYSTDTQYF; cdr3_nt: TGTGCCAGCAGCCGAAAAGCTAGCGGGTACAGCACAGATACGCAGTATTTT
clone_size: .; v_call: TRBV4-2; cdr3_length: 17; d_call: TRBD2; j_call: TRBJ2-4; cdr3_aa: CASSQDRLARGLDEQYF; cdr3_nt: TGTGCCAGCAGCCAAGACCGACTAGCGAGAGGGTTGGATGAGCAGTACTTC
clone_size: .; v_call: TRBV24-1; cdr3_length: 15; d_call: TRBD1; j_call: TRBJ2-3; cdr3_aa: CATSEHTGATDTQYF; cdr3_nt: TGTGCCACCAGTGAGCACACAGGGGCGACAGATACGCAGTATTTT
clone_size: many; v_call: TRBV7-8; cdr3_length: 13; d_call: .; j_call: TRBJ2-7; cdr3_aa: CASSLSRTYEQYF; cdr3_nt: TGTGCCAGCAGCTTATCTAGGACCTACGAGCAGTACTTC
clone_size: many; v_call: TRBV5-1; cdr3_length: 14; d_call: .; j_call: TRBJ1-1; cdr3_aa: CASSLQGRGTEAFF; cdr3_nt: TGCGCCAGCAGCCTTCAAGGGAGGGGCACTGAAGCTTTCTTT
clone_size: .; v_call: TRBV7-2; cdr3_length: 12; d_call: .; j_call: TRBJ2-4; cdr3_aa: CASSLVGAGQYF; cdr3_nt: TGTGCCAGCAGCTTAGTTGGGGCCGGCCAGTACTTC
clone_size: .; v_call: TRBV12-3/TRBV12-4; cdr3_length: 17; d_call: TRBD2; j_call: TRBJ2-1; cdr3_aa: CASSPNSGRASYNEQFF; cdr3_nt: TGTGCCAGCAGTCCCAATAGCGGGAGGGCCTCCTACAATGAGCAGTTCTTC
clone_size: .; v_call: TRBV12-3/TRBV12-4; cdr3_length: 16; d_call: TRBD2; j_call: TRBJ2-7; cdr3_aa: CASSLGLAGATYEQYF; cdr3_nt: TGTGCCAGCAGTTTGGGACTAGCGGGGGCCACCTACGAGCAGTACTTC
clone_size: many; v_call: TRBV5-1; cdr3_length: 14; d_call: .; j_call: TRBJ2-3; cdr3_aa: CASSLSMVADTQYF; cdr3_nt: TGCGCCAGCAGTCTTAGTATGGTCGCAGATACGCAGTATTTT
clone_size: many; v_call: TRBV5-6; cdr3_length: 15; d_call: .; j_call: TRBJ2-7; cdr3_aa: CASSLQGGGTYEQYF; cdr3_nt: TGTGCCAGCAGCTTGCAAGGGGGGGGGACCTACGAGCAGTACTTC
clone_size: .; v_call: TRBV5-5; cdr3_length: 16; d_call: .; j_call: TRBJ2-7; cdr3_aa: CASSRPQAGRSYEQYF; cdr3_nt: TGTGCCAGCAGCCGCCCCCAGGCAGGTCGCTCCTACGAGCAGTACTTC
clone_size: many; v_call: TRBV10-1; cdr3_length: 15; d_call: TRBD1; j_call: TRBJ2-7; cdr3_aa: CASSQGQVASYEQYF; cdr3_nt: TGCGCCAGCAGCCAAGGACAGGTGGCCTCCTACGAGCAGTACTTC
clone_size: .; v_call: TRBV7-2; cdr3_length: 17; d_call: .; j_call: TRBJ2-1; cdr3_aa: CASSLNFVTRAYNEQFF; cdr3_nt: TGTGCCAGCAGCTTAAATTTTGTGACTAGGGCCTACAATGAGCAGTTCTTC
clone_size: many; v_call: TRBV6-1; cdr3_length: 14; d_call: .; j_call: TRBJ2-7; cdr3_aa: CASSRGKSSYEQYF; cdr3_nt: TGTGCCAGCAGCCGCGGGAAAAGCTCCTACGAGCAGTACTTC